This T cell receptor beta chain was identified during a study of OX40 agonist ivuxolimab in advanced cancers. Study background: The patients received agonistic anti-OX40 (CD134) antibody ivuxolimab. Each patient was given ivuxolimab into a vein every 2 weeks, at 0.01 to 10 mg/kg.

The CDR3 has 13 residues. CDR1 is MDHEN and CDR2 is SYDVKM in the germline V gene. V lost 3 bases and J 8 bases, leaving 10 bases between the germline ends. On this clone itself: Its target is not known.

Findings of the study overall: At doses 0.1 to 3.0 mg/kg, CD4+ and CD8+ clones expanded. In general, CD8+ T cells held more expanded clones than CD4+ did, on average.

Using immunoSEQ multiplex PCR, the repertoire was profiled, and TCRdb retains in-frame clones only, with some absent. The sample has some 87,000 clones; around 91% are singletons. The J gene is TRBJ1-4, the V gene TRBV28; D may be TRBD1 (6 bases). The specimen comprised CD4+ or CD8+ T cells sorted from blood, sampled in a trial of the OX40 agonist ivuxolimab. The TCR comes from an adult with an advanced solid tumor such as melanoma, head and neck, liver or kidney cancer. The CDR3 here is CASSFPRGEKLFF. The CDR3, as DNA: TGTGCCAGCAGTTTTCCCAGGGGCGAAAAACTGTTTTTT.